This passage covers 27 T cell receptor beta chains from one sample sequenced in a study of somatic mutations in cytotoxic T cells in rheumatoid arthritis. Sequenced by immunoSEQ multiplex PCR; TCRdb stores in-frame clones only, minus some. The sample lists 4,200 or so clones; 80% to 90% were seen once. The sample taken for sequencing was CD8+ T cells sorted from blood. These receptors were taken from a woman in her 70s with rheumatoid arthritis.

The rearrangement links TRBV7-9 to TRBJ1-2; 9 bases are shared with TRBD1. Unmatched junction bases numbered 6, after V lost 5 bases and J lost 2 bases. CDR3 size: 15 residues. Germline V gives CDR1 SEHNR, CDR2 FQNEAQ (reference sequence). CDR3 loop: CASSPPGTGNYGYTF. Written as DNA, the CDR3 is TGTGCCAGCAGCCCCCCCGGGACAGGGAACTATGGCTACACCTTC.

This clone was recorded once. Additional DNA sequences in this sample encode the identical CDR3. The rearrangement links TRBV11-2 to TRBJ2-7; D is possibly TRBD1 (6 bases). Germline lookup yields CDR1 SGHAT and CDR2 FQNNGV. The CDR3 is made up of 16 amino acids. V was pared by 1 base and J by 0 bases, with 13 bases between. CDR3 sequence reads: CASSLGGAGVSYEQYF. In DNA form, the CDR3 reads TGTGCCAGCAGCTTAGGGGGTGCAGGGGTCTCCTACGAGCAGTACTTC.

This rearrangement joins TRBV4-1 to TRBJ2-1; a weak D match, TRBD1 (5 bases). Germline V gene data show CDR1 as MGHRA and CDR2 as YSYEKL. Trimming left V 4 bases short and J 6 bases short, with 10 bases between. The CDR3 contains 13 residues. Here the CDR3 reads CASSLGVSNEQFF. The CDR3 bases are TGCGCCAGCAGCCTAGGGGTGAGCAATGAGCAGTTCTTC.

The gene calls are TRBV7-6 and TRBJ2-5; D not resolved. With 3 bases removed from V and 1 base from J, the gap between germline ends came to 9 bases. Germline V CDR1 and CDR2: SGHVS, FNYEAQ. The CDR3 covers 14 residues. In DNA, the CDR3 is TGTGCCAGCAGCTTGACCCAGGCCCAAGAGACCCAGTACTTC. Its protein is CASSLTQAQETQYF. The variable domain in full, completed from reference TRBV7-6 and TRBJ2-5, reads GAGVSQSPRYKVTKRGQDVALRCDPISGHVSLYWYRQALGQGPEFLTYFNYEAQQDKSGLPNDRFSAERPEGSISTLTIQRTEQRDSAMYRCASSLTQAQETQYFGPGTRLLVL.

This chain joins TRBV19 and TRBJ2-7; 11 bases match TRBD1. V shed 5 bases, J shed 3 bases, and the junction held 3 bases outside the gene matches. Looked up from germline, CDR1 is LNHDA and CDR2 is SQIVND (reference sequence). The length of the CDR3 is 14 residues. The CDR3 reads CASSPGTGGYEQYF. CDR3 nucleotides: TGTGCCAGTAGTCCAGGGACAGGGGGCTACGAGCAGTACTTC.

This clone has only a few counts. The chain employs TRBV28 and TRBJ1-1, with D perhaps TRBD1 (6 bases). The CDR3 runs 15 residues. Trimming took 1 base from V and 6 from J, leaving 15 bases between them. In germline, CDR1 is MDHEN, CDR2 SYDVKM. CDR3 DNA: TGTGCCAGCAGTTTATTAACAGGGTCCCCCCCTGAAGCTTTCTTT. Its protein is CASSLLTGSPPEAFF.

This rearrangement joins TRBV11-2 to TRBJ2-7, with 8 positions matching TRBD2. J gave up 7 bases and V 4 bases, and 15 bases lay outside the gene matches. Germline V gene data show CDR1 as SGHAT and CDR2 as FQNNGV. This CDR3 comprises 16 residues. CDR3 protein: CASSYDRALLAGEQYF. In nucleotides, the CDR3 is TGTGCCAGCAGCTACGACCGGGCCCTCTTAGCGGGGGAGCAGTACTTC.

This sequence joins TRBV18 and TRBJ1-4; tentatively, D is TRBD1 (6 bases). This CDR3 contains 17 residues. V lost 3 bases and J lost 4, with 18 bases in between. Germline CDR1 KGHSH, CDR2 LQKENI. The CDR3 is CASSPDPFSGVNEKLFF. The CDR3 DNA reads as TGTGCCAGCTCACCGGATCCGTTTTCAGGGGTTAATGAAAAACTGTTTTTT.

This clone is a singleton in its sample. The chain employs TRBV28 and TRBJ2-7; 11 bases agree with TRBD2. This CDR3 spans 14 amino acids. The V and J ends lost 6 bases and 3 bases, in that order; junction bases with no gene match: 4. CDR1 and CDR2 (germline): MDHEN, SYDVKM. CDR3 region: CASRTLAGVYEQYF. The DNA for the CDR3 is TGTGCCAGCAGAACACTAGCGGGAGTCTACGAGCAGTACTTC.

This chain joins TRBV4-1 and TRBJ2-7, with D unresolved. V was shortened by 2 bases and J by 2 bases, with 7 bases between the two germline ends. The CDR3 loop spans 13 amino acids. In germline, CDR1 is MGHRA, CDR2 YSYEKL. CDR3 DNA: TGCGCCAGCAGCCAATCCAGTACCTACGAGCAGTACTTC. It yields the protein CASSQSSTYEQYF.

The V call is TRBV7-9, the J call TRBJ2-7, with TRBD2 identical over 7 bases. This CDR3 is built from 14 residues. Germline V lookup: CDR1 SEHNR, CDR2 FQNEAQ (reference sequence). Trimming at V came to 1 base and at J to 2 bases, leaving 2 bases not matched to a gene. The CDR3 region is CASSLGAGAYEQYF. CDR3 sequence (DNA): TGTGCCAGCAGCTTAGGGGCGGGAGCCTACGAGCAGTACTTC. Variable domain in full (rest from reference TRBV7-9 and TRBJ2-7): DTGVSQNPRHKITKRGQNVTFRCDPISEHNRLYWYRQTLGQGPEFLTYFQNEAQLEKSRLLSDRFSAERPKGSFSTLEIQRTEQGDSAMYLCASSLGAGAYEQYFGPGTRLTVT.

The chain uses TRBV28 and TRBJ1-1; D unclear. V was shortened by 4 bases and J by 1 base, with 10 bases between the two germline ends. This CDR3 spans 14 amino acids. Per germline, CDR1 MDHEN and CDR2 SYDVKM. The CDR3 reads CASSSPRKNTEAFF. Written as DNA, the CDR3 is TGTGCCAGCAGTTCCCCCAGGAAGAACACTGAAGCTTTCTTT.

V gene TRBV5-1 combines with J gene TRBJ1-1; 9 bases line up with TRBD1. Per the germline V gene, CDR1 is SGHRS and CDR2 is YFSETQ. The V and J ends lost 0 bases and 5 bases, in that order; junction bases with no gene match: 2. The CDR3 has 14 residues. The CDR3 loop reads CASSLGQGVTEAFF. DNA for the CDR3: TGCGCCAGCAGCTTGGGACAGGGGGTAACTGAAGCTTTCTTT.

V gene TRBV7-9 combines with J gene TRBJ1-2; D remains unclear. The CDR3 is 15 residues long. V lost 1 base and J 8 bases, leaving 17 bases between the germline ends. Germline CDR1 SEHNR, CDR2 FQNEAQ (reference sequence). The CDR3 nucleotides read TGTGCCAGCAGCTTAGGTGGGAGCGCAGTTTTAGGCTACACCTTC. Encoded protein: CASSLGGSAVLGYTF.

V gene TRBV19 combines with J gene TRBJ2-1; 10 bases are a match to TRBD2. The CDR3 spans 15 residues. The V segment lost 3 bases and the J segment 6 bases; nucleotides outside the gene matches: 5. The germline V gene has CDR1 LNHDA and CDR2 SQIVND (reference sequence). The CDR3, as DNA: TGTGCCAGTAGTATGGGGTCTAGCGGGGGCAATGAGCAGTTCTTC. Amino acids: CASSMGSSGGNEQFF.

This chain uses TRBV2 with TRBJ1-4; D perhaps matches TRBD1 (6 bases). This CDR3 is 15 amino acids long. The V gene's germline CDR1 is SNHLY and CDR2 FYNNEI. With 8 bases removed from V and 3 bases from J, the gap between germline ends came to 16 bases. CDR3 nucleotides: TGTGCCAGCTCCGATCTCACAGGGCCTAATGAAAAACTGTTTTTT. It codes for CASSDLTGPNEKLFF. The full variable domain, rest sourced from reference TRBV2 and TRBJ1-4, is EPEVTQTPSHQVTQMGQEVILRCVPISNHLYFYWYRQILGQKVEFLVSFYNNEISEKSEIFDDQFSVERPDGSNFTLKIRSTKLEDSAMYFCASSDLTGPNEKLFFGSGTQLSVL.

The CDR3 DNA follows: TGTGCCAGCAGTGGTCGACTAGACGGAGTAGGAGAGACCCAGTACTTC. Its translation is CASSGRLDGVGETQYF. V and J are TRBV6-1 and TRBJ2-5; tentatively, D is TRBD2 (6 bases). Germline V CDR1 and CDR2: MNHNS, SASEGT. V was trimmed by 4 bases and J by 4 bases, leaving 19 bases between them. The CDR3 extends over 16 amino acids.

A remark on this clone: At one end, the junction sequence differs from germline, possibly due to a read error. Other DNA sequences in the same sample also yield this CDR3. Here the CDR3 reads CASSVDGGGSYNSPLHF. The DNA of the CDR3 is TGTGCCAGCAGCGTAGATGGAGGTGGCTCCTATAATTCCCCCCTCCACTTT. The chain combines TRBV9 with TRBJ1-6; D unresolved. The CDR3 totals 17 residues. Germline CDR1 and CDR2: SGDLS and YYNGEE.

The CDR3 protein is CASSLGTGKNTEAFF. For the CDR3, the DNA is TGTGCCAGCAGTCTCGGGACAGGCAAGAACACTGAAGCTTTCTTT. The rearrangement links TRBV28 to TRBJ1-1; 8 positions match TRBD1. V shed 5 bases and J 1 base; nucleotides not matched to a gene: 6. The CDR3 consists of 15 residues. Germline loops: CDR1 MDHEN, CDR2 SYDVKM.

V usage is TRBV2 and J usage is TRBJ2-2; a weak D match, TRBD2 (7 bases). Trimming left V 7 bases short and J 6 bases short, with 21 bases between. The CDR3 consists of 16 residues. CDR1 is SNHLY and CDR2 is FYNNEI in the germline V gene. CDR3 nucleotide sequence: TGTGCCAGCAATGGGGGGGGCCGTTGGGAACCCGGGGAGCTGTTTTTT. Its translation is CASNGGGRWEPGELFF.

The chain uses TRBV9 and TRBJ1-2, with 7 nucleotides matching TRBD1. Germline loops: CDR1 SGDLS, CDR2 YYNGEE. Trimming at V came to 0 bases and at J to 4 bases, leaving 3 bases not matched to a gene. This CDR3 is 14 amino acids long. The CDR3 sequence: CASSVAQGSYGYTF. Here the CDR3 DNA reads TGTGCCAGCAGCGTAGCACAGGGGAGCTATGGCTACACCTTC.

The CDR3 DNA follows: TGCGCCAGCAGCTTGGAGCTCCCGGGGAACACTGAAGCTTTCTTT. This encodes CASSLELPGNTEAFF. The V gene is TRBV5-1, the J gene TRBJ1-1, with no clear D. The CDR3 runs 15 residues. Germline V gene sequence: CDR1 SGHRS, CDR2 YFSETQ. Deletions cut 0 bases from V and 1 base from J, with 10 bases between.

The CDR3 spells CSVADSELYGYTF. CDR3 nucleotides: TGCAGCGTCGCCGACAGCGAACTCTATGGCTACACCTTC. This chain uses TRBV29-1 with TRBJ1-2, with D possibly matching TRBD1 (5 bases). CDR1 SQVTM and CDR2 ANQGSEA come from the germline V gene. With 6 bases removed from V and 4 bases from J, the gap between germline ends came to 15 bases. CDR3 length equals 13 residues.

The J gene is TRBJ2-5, the V gene TRBV9, with TRBD1 identical over 8 bases. The CDR3 covers 15 residues. Trimming cost V 0 bases and J 5 bases; bases outside gene matches: 6. Germline CDR1 SGDLS, CDR2 YYNGEE. The CDR3 loop is CASSVEGRGLETQYF. The CDR3 DNA reads as TGTGCCAGCAGCGTAGAGGGCAGGGGGCTGGAGACCCAGTACTTC.

This chain joins TRBV5-1 and TRBJ2-1, with D perhaps matching TRBD1 (6 bases). Per germline, CDR1 SGHRS and CDR2 YFSETQ. The germline V and J ends were trimmed by 3 bases and 0 bases, with 16 bases remaining between them. There are 17 residues in the CDR3. The CDR3 is CASSSPSDSISYNEQFF. The CDR3 DNA follows: TGCGCCAGCAGCTCGCCGTCGGACAGTATCTCCTACAATGAGCAGTTCTTC.

The chain has TRBV5-6 and TRBJ1-1; a possible D gene is TRBD1 (6 bases). Trimming shortened V by 1 base and J by 5 bases, and 6 bases separated the two germline ends. Per the germline V gene, CDR1 is SGHDT and CDR2 is YYEEEE. The CDR3 totals 12 residues. The DNA for the CDR3 is TGTGCCAGCAGCTTGACAGGGACTGAAGCTTTCTTT. Translated: CASSLTGTEAFF.

This CDR3 reads CASSLGGLSGYGYTF. The CDR3 DNA is TGTGCCAGCAGCTTAGGGGGGCTATCTGGGTATGGCTACACCTTC. The chain combines TRBV7-8 with TRBJ1-2; D is perhaps TRBD1 (6 bases). The CDR3 totals 15 residues. CDR1 and CDR2 from the germline V gene are SGHVS and FQNEAQ. V was trimmed by 1 base and J by 5 bases, leaving 14 bases between them.